These 7 T cell receptor beta chains originate from one sample sequenced in a study of blood T cell repertoires in COVID-19. Measured with immunoSEQ multiplex PCR; TCRdb has only the in-frame clones, and not every one. Of approximately 210,000 clones listed, 90% to 95% were seen once; the top ten hold 0.6% to 0.8%. The sequenced sample was peripheral blood. The receptors come from a man aged 25-45 years with COVID-19, enrolled during active disease.

This clone was observed a single time. V and J are TRBV9 and TRBJ1-2, with D perhaps TRBD1 (6 bases). V was shortened by 3 bases and J by 8 bases, with 20 bases between the two germline ends. The germline V gene encodes CDR1 SGDLS and CDR2 YYNGEE. CDR3 length: 15 amino acids. DNA for the CDR3: TGTGCCAGCAGCGAGGGACAAGGGGTGTTGGTGGGCTACACCTTC. Translated: CASSEGQGVLVGYTF.

The J gene is TRBJ1-2, the V gene TRBV2; tentatively, D is TRBD1 (6 bases). The CDR3 length is 13 residues. The V end lost 5 bases, the J end lost 4 bases, and 11 bases lay between the germline ends. Germline loops: CDR1 SNHLY, CDR2 FYNNEI. Here the CDR3 reads CASSSMDSYGYTF. The DNA for the CDR3 is TGTGCCAGCAGTTCAATGGACAGCTATGGCTACACCTTC.

V and J are TRBV5-1 and TRBJ1-2; 9 nucleotides line up with TRBD1. The CDR3 runs 16 residues. The germline V gene has CDR1 SGHRS and CDR2 YFSETQ. V was pared by 0 bases and J by 8 bases, with 11 bases of the junction left unmatched. This CDR3 is CASSLAGTGSEAGYTF. The CDR3, as DNA: TGCGCCAGCAGCTTGGCCGGGACAGGGTCAGAGGCCGGCTACACCTTC. Combining the CDR3 with reference TRBV5-1 and TRBJ1-2 gives the whole variable domain KAGVTQTPRYLIKTRGQQVTLSCSPISGHRSVSWYQQTPGQGLQFLFEYFSETQRNKGNFPGRFSGRQFSNSRSEMNVSTLELGDSALYLCASSLAGTGSEAGYTFGSGTRLTVV.

This clone has a single count. The chain joins TRBV7-9 to TRBJ2-7, with D maybe TRBD2 (6 bases). Per the germline V gene, CDR1 is SEHNR and CDR2 is FQNEAQ (reference sequence). Trimming cost V 1 base and J 4 bases, with 11 bases left between them. The CDR3 has 14 amino acids. The CDR3 sequence is CASSLDAGPYEQYF. The CDR3 DNA reads as TGTGCCAGCAGCTTAGACGCGGGACCTTACGAGCAGTACTTC.

The genes are TRBV6-5 and TRBJ1-3, with 7 positions matching TRBD1. V gave up 4 bases and J gave up 0 bases; unmatched junction bases: 3. Germline CDR1 and CDR2: MNHEY and SVGAGI. This CDR3 comprises 15 residues. The CDR3 loop reads CASSLGTASGNTIYF. DNA for the CDR3: TGTGCCAGCAGTTTAGGGACAGCCTCTGGAAACACCATATATTTT.

The chain links TRBV9 to TRBJ2-7; TRBD1 is a possible D gene (5 bases). The germline V gene encodes CDR1 SGDLS and CDR2 YYNGEE. The V end lost 3 bases, the J end lost 2 bases, and 18 bases lay between the germline ends. The CDR3 extends over 16 amino acids. The CDR3 sequence: CASSATKGREPYEQYF. CDR3 in DNA: TGTGCCAGCAGCGCCACCAAGGGGCGCGAACCCTACGAGCAGTACTTC.

The chain links TRBV3-1 (or the pseudogene TRBV3-2) to TRBJ2-1; 7 nucleotides line up with TRBD1. The trim removed 0 bases at V and 8 bases at J, leaving 4 bases unmatched. The CDR3 is 14 residues long. Germline V gene lookup returns CDR1 LGHDT and CDR2 YNNKEL (reference sequence). As DNA, the CDR3 is TGTGCCAGCAGCCAAGACGCAGGGGGTTATGAGCAGTTCTTC. It yields the protein CASSQDAGGYEQFF.